This TCR beta chain is from a study of follicular helper T cells after annual influenza vaccination. Method: immunoSEQ multiplex PCR; TCRdb's copy keeps in-frame clones and lacks some. Of 13,000 to 15,000 clones detected, roughly 81% appear once; the ten largest clones hold about 0.27%. Described time point: 2014-2015 season, pre-vaccination. This CDR3 is built from 15 residues. Germline lookup yields CDR1 LGHNA and CDR2 YSLEER. Trimming took 0 bases from V and 0 from J, leaving 8 bases between them. The clonotype comes from an adult who received the influenza vaccine. The sample in question was CXCR5- memory CD4+ T cells sorted from blood, obtained on the day of influenza vaccination. The chain links TRBV4-3 to TRBJ1-1; D gene ambiguous. The CDR3 sequence: CASSQESTLNTEAFF. The CDR3 DNA follows: TGCGCCAGCAGCCAAGAAAGCACCCTGAACACTGAAGCTTTCTTT.